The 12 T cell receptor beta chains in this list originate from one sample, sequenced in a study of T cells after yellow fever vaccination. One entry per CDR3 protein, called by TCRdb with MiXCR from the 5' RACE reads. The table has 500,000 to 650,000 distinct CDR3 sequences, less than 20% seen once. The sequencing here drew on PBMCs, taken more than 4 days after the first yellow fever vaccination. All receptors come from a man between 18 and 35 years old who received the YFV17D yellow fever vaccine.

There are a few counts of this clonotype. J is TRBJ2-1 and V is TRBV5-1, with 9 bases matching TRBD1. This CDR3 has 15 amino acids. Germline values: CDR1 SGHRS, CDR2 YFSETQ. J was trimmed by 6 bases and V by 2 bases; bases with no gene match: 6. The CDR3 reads CASSFQGQGINEQFF. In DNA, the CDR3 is TGCGCCAGCAGCTTTCAAGGACAGGGGATCAATGAGCAGTTCTTC.

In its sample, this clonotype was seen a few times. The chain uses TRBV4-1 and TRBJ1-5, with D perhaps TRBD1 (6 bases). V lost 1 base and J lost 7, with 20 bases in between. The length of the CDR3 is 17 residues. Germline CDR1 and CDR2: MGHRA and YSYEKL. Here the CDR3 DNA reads TGCGCCAGCAGCCAAGTTGGGGGCAGGGCCTGGGGGCAGCCCCAGCATTTT. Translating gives CASSQVGGRAWGQPQHF.

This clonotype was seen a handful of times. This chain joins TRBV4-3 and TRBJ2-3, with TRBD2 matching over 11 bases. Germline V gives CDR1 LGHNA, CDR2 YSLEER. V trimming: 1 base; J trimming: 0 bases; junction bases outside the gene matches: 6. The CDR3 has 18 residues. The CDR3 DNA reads TGCGCCAGCAGCCAAGGTCCTCGACTAGCGGGGAGCACAGATACGCAGTATTTT. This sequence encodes CASSQGPRLAGSTDTQYF.

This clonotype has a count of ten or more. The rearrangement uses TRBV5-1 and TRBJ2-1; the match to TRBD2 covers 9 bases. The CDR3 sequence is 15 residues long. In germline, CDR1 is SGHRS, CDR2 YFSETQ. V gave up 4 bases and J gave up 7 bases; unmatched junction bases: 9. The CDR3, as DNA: TGCGCCAGCAGCCCTCGGACTAGCGAGGGAAATGAGCAGTTCTTC. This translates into CASSPRTSEGNEQFF.

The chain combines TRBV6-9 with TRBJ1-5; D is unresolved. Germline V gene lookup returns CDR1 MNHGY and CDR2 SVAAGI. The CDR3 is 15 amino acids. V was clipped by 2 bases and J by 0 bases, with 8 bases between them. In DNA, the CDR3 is TGTGCCAGCAGTTATCCGACGGATAGCAATCAGCCCCAGCATTTT. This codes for CASSYPTDSNQPQHF.

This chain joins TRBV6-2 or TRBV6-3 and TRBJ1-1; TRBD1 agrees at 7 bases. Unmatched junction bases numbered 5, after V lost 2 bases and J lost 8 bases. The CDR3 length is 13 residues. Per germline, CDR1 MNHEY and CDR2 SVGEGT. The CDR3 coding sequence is TGTGCCAGCAGTTACGCAGGGGGTTTCGAAGCTTTCTTT. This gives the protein CASSYAGGFEAFF.

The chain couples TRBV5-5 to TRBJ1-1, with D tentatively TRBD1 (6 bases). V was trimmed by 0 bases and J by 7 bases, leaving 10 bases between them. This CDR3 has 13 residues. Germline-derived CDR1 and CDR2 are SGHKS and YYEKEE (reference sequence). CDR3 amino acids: CASSLARGGEAFF. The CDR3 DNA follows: TGTGCCAGCAGCTTGGCCAGGGGCGGTGAAGCTTTCTTT.

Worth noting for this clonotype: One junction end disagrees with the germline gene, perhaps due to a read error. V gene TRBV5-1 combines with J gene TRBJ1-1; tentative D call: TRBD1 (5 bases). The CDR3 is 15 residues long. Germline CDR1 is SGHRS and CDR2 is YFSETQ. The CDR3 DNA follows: TGCGTCAGCAGACCCGACGGGGGGGGGAGCACTGAAGCTTTCTTT. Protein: CVSRPDGGGSTEAFF.

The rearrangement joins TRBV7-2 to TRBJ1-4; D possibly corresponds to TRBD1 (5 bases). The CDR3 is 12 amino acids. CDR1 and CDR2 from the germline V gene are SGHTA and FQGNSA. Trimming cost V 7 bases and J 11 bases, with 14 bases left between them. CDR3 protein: CASTYPWGKLFF. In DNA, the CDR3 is TGTGCCAGCACCTACCCTTGGGGGAAACTGTTTTTT. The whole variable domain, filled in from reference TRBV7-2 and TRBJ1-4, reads GAGVSQSPSNKVTEKGKDVELRCDPISGHTALYWYRQSLGQGLEFLIYFQGNSAPDKSGLPSDRFSAERTGGSVSTLTIQRTQQEDSAVYLCASTYPWGKLFFGSGTQLSVL.

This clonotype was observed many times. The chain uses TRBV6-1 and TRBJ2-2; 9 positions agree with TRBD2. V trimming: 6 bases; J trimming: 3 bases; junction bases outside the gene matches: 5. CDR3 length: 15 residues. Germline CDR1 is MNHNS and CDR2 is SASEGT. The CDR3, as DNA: TGTGCCAGCAGGCGTTTAGCGGGGGACACCGGGGAGCTGTTTTTT. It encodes CASRRLAGDTGELFF.

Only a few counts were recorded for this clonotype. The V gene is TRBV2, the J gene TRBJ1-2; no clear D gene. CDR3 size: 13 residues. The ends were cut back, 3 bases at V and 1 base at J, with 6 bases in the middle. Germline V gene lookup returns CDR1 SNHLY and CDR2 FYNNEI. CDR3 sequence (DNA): TGTGCCAGCAGTGATCAGATTAACTATGGCTACACCTTC. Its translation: CASSDQINYGYTF.

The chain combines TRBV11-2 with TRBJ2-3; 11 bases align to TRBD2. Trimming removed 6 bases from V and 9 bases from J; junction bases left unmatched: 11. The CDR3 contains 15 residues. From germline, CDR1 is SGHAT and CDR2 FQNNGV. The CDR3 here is CASRPIAGGRGTQYF. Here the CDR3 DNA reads TGTGCCAGCAGACCTATAGCGGGGGGGCGGGGCACGCAGTATTTT.